This TCR beta chain was observed in a study of brain metastases from non-small cell lung cancer. Concerning this clone: Its specificity is unknown.

Study-wide results and caveats: Paired brain metastases and primary tumors largely shared TCR repertoires. Fewer infiltrating T cells were found in brain metastases than primaries. In about 60% of brain metastases, T-cell clones were expanded compared with matched primary tumors.

TCRdb's table, derived via immunoSEQ multiplex PCR, lists solely in-frame clones and lacks some. The data show about 16,000 clones, about four fifths seen once. Source material: primary lung tumor tissue. This TCR derives from a donor aged 40 or older with non-small cell lung cancer.

The CDR3 reads CSVYYEQYV. In DNA, the CDR3 is TGCAGTGTGTATTACGAGCAGTACGTC. The V and J genes are TRBV20-1 and TRBJ2-7; D unclear. Germline V gives CDR1 DFQATT, CDR2 SNEGSKA (reference sequence). The CDR3 has 9 amino acids. Trimming left V 7 bases short and J 4 bases short, with 5 bases between.